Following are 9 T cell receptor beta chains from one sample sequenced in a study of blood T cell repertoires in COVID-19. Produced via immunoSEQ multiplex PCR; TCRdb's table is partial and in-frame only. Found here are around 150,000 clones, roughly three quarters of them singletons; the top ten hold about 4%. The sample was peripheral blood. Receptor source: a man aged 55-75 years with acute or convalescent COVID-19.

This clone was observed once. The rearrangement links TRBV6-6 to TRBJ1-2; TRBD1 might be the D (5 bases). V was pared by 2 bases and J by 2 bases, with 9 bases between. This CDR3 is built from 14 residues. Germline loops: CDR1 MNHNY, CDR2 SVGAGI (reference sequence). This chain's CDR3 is CASSYGGDNYGYTF. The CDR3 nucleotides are TGTGCCAGCAGTTACGGAGGGGACAACTATGGCTACACCTTC.

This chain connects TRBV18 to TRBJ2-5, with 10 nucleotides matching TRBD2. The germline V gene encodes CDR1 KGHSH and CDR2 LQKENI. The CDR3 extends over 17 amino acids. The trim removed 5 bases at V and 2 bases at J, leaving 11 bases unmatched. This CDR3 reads CASSSLPGLASQETQYF. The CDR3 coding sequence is TGTGCCAGCTCATCCCTTCCGGGACTAGCGTCGCAAGAGACCCAGTACTTC.

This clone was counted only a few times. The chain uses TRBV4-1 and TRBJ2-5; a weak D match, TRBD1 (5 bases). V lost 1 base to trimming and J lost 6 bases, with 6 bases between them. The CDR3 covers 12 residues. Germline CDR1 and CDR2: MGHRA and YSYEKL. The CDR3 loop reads CASSQGGQTQYF. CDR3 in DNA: TGCGCCAGCAGCCAAGGGGGCCAGACCCAGTACTTC.

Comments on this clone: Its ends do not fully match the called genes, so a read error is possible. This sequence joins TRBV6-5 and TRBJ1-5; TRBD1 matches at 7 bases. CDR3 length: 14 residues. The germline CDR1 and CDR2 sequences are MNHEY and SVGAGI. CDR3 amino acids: CASRYRGNGQPQHF. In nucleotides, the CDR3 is TGTGCCAGCCGTTACAGGGGAAATGGTCAGCCCCAGCATTTT.

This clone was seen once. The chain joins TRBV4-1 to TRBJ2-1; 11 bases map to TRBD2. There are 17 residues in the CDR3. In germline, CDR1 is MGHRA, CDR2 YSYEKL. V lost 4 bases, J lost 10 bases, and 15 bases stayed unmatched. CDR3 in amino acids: CASSRGKALAGEGEQFF. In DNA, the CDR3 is TGCGCCAGCAGCCGAGGGAAGGCACTAGCGGGAGAAGGGGAGCAGTTCTTC.

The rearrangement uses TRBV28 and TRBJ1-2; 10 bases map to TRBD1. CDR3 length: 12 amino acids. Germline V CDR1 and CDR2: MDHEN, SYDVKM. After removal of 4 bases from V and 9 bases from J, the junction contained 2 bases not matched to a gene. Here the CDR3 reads CASSSGQGSYTF. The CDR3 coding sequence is TGTGCCAGCAGTTCGGGACAGGGGAGCTACACCTTC.

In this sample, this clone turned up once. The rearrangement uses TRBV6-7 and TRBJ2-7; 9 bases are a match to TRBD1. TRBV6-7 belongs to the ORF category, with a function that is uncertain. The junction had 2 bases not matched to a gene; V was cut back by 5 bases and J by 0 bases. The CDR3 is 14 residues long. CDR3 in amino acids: CASSRDRDSYEQYF. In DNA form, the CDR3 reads TGTGCCAGCAGTCGGGACAGGGACTCCTACGAGCAGTACTTC.

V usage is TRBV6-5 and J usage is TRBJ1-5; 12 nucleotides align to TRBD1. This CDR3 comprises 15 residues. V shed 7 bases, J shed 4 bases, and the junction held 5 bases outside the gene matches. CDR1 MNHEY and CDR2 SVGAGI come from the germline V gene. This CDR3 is CASNTGQGANQPQHF. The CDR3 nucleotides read TGTGCCAGCAACACGGGACAGGGGGCAAATCAGCCCCAGCATTTT.

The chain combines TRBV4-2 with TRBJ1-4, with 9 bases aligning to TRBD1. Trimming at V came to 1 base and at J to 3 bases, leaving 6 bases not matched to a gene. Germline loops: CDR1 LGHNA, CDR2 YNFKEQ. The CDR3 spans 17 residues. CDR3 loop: CASSQGTGVAANEKLFF. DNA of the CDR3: TGTGCCAGCAGCCAAGGGACAGGGGTCGCGGCTAATGAAAAACTGTTTTTT.